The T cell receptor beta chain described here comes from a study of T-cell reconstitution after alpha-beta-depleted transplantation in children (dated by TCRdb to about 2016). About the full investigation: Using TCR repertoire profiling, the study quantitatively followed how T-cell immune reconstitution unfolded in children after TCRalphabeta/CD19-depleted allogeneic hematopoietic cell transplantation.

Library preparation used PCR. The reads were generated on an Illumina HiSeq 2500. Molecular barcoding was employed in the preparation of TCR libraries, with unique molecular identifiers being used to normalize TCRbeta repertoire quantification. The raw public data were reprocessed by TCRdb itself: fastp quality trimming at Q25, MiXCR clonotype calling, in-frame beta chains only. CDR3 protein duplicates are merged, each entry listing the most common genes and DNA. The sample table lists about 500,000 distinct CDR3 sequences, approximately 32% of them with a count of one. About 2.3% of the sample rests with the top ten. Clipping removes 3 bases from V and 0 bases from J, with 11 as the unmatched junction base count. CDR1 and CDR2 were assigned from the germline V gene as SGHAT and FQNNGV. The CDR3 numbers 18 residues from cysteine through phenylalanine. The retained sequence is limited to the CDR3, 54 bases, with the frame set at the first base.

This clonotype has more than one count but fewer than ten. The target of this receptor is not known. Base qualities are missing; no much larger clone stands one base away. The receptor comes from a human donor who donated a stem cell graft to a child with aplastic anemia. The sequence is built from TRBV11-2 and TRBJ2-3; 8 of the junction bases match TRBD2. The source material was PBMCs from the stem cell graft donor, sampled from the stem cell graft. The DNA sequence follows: TGTGCCAGCAGCTTGACCACCCTAGCGGGTGGGAGCACAGATACGCAGTATTTT. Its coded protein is CASSLTTLAGGSTDTQYF.